The next 23 T cell receptor beta chains were all read from a single sample in a study of blood T cell repertoires in COVID-19. TCRdb's table, derived via immunoSEQ multiplex PCR, lists solely in-frame clones and lacks some. The data hold 150,000 to 170,000 clones, with around 85% observed a single time. The specimen was peripheral blood. The receptor set was obtained from a man between 60 and 70 years old with COVID-19, enrolled during active disease.

The genes are TRBV27 and TRBJ2-7, with TRBD1 matching over 9 bases. This CDR3 comprises 16 residues. V gave up 5 bases and J gave up 5 bases; unmatched junction bases: 13. Germline V CDR1 and CDR2: MNHEY, SMNVEV (reference sequence). Here the CDR3 DNA reads TGTGCCAGCAGTGCCAAAGGGGACAGGGCACCGAACGAGCAGTACTTC. Residues: CASSAKGDRAPNEQYF.

The rearrangement links TRBV6-6 to TRBJ2-1, with D unresolved. Germline V lookup: CDR1 MNHNY, CDR2 SVGAGI (reference sequence). The CDR3 spans 15 residues. V shed 6 bases and J shed 0 bases, with 12 bases lying between them. CDR3 sequence (DNA): TGTGCCAGCAGCCCCGCCTCGAGCTCCTACAATGAGCAGTTCTTC. Translation gives CASSPASSSYNEQFF.

The chain couples TRBV11-2 to TRBJ2-7; a possible D gene is TRBD2 (6 bases). Trimming shortened V by 2 bases and J by 2 bases, and 19 bases separated the two germline ends. CDR1 is SGHAT, CDR2 FQNNGV, per germline. The CDR3 length is 17 residues. The CDR3 DNA is TGTGCCAGCAGCTTAATTCCCCGGGACTCCCCCCCCTACGAGCAGTACTTC. It yields the protein CASSLIPRDSPPYEQYF. Complete variable domain (other parts from reference TRBV11-2 and TRBJ2-7): EAGVAQSPRYKIIEKRQSVAFWCNPISGHATLYWYQQILGQGPKLLIQFQNNGVVDDSQLPKDRFSAERLKGVDSTLKIQPAKLEDSAVYLCASSLIPRDSPPYEQYFGPGTRLTVT.

This sequence joins TRBV11-3 and TRBJ1-2, with 11 bases fitting TRBD1. Looked up from germline, CDR1 is SGHNT and CDR2 is YENEEA. V trimming: 4 bases; J trimming: 7 bases; junction bases outside the gene matches: 14. The CDR3 consists of 17 residues. The CDR3 reads CASSSPGQGDPFRGYTF. CDR3 DNA: TGTGCCAGCAGCTCGCCGGGACAGGGGGATCCTTTTCGTGGCTACACCTTC.

The chain is built from TRBV9 and TRBJ2-2; 8 nucleotides agree with TRBD1. The CDR3 runs to 16 residues. Germline V gene lookup returns CDR1 SGDLS and CDR2 YYNGEE. V dropped 4 bases and J dropped 1; count of bases not matched to a gene: 6. The DNA of the CDR3 is TGTGCCAGCAGCATCAGGGGGACAGGGAACACCGGGGAGCTGTTTTTT. It encodes CASSIRGTGNTGELFF.

This chain links TRBV23-1 with TRBJ1-1; possible D gene TRBD1, 5 bases. TRBV23-1 is an ORF for which the function is uncertain. V shed 2 bases and J shed 4 bases, with 14 bases lying between them. The CDR3 is 15 amino acids. CDR3 nucleotide sequence: TGCGCCAGCAGTCAAAAAGGGGCGGGGGGCACTGAAGCTTTCTTT. It is translated as CASSQKGAGGTEAFF.

The chain employs TRBV29-1 and TRBJ1-2; 7 nucleotides match TRBD1. The germline CDR1 and CDR2 sequences are SQVTM and ANQGSEA. Trimming took 6 bases from V and 1 from J; bases not matched to a gene: 5. The CDR3 is made up of 13 amino acids. For the CDR3, the DNA is TGCAGCGTGGCGACAGGGTTTAACTATGGCTACACCTTC. The encoded protein is CSVATGFNYGYTF.

The chain recombines TRBV7-2 with TRBJ1-5; weak D call: TRBD1 (5 bases). Germline loops: CDR1 SGHTA, CDR2 FQGNSA. Trimming cost V 3 bases and J 5 bases, with 14 bases left between them. The CDR3 has 15 residues. The CDR3 region has the DNA TGTGCCAGCAGCTTGTCAGGGAATCTGGATCAGCCCCAGCATTTT. Translating it yields CASSLSGNLDQPQHF.

The chain carries TRBV19 and TRBJ2-5; 8 bases map to TRBD2. The CDR3 consists of 16 residues. V was clipped by 4 bases and J by 2 bases; unmatched bases: 9. Germline loops: CDR1 LNHDA, CDR2 SQIVND (reference sequence). CDR3 amino acids: CASSRGAGGRQETQYF. The CDR3 bases are TGTGCCAGTAGTAGGGGTGCGGGAGGAAGGCAAGAGACCCAGTACTTC.

The rearrangement links TRBV15 to TRBJ1-6; D remains unclear. Germline V CDR1 and CDR2: LNHNV, YYDKDF (reference sequence). V was clipped by 1 base and J by 9 bases, with 13 bases between them. The CDR3 length is 15 residues. The CDR3 protein is CATSRVGSLSSPLHF. The CDR3 region has the DNA TGTGCCACCAGCAGAGTCGGGTCGTTGAGTTCACCCCTCCACTTT.

The chain employs TRBV24-1 and TRBJ1-5, with a tentative D call TRBD1 (6 bases). The CDR3 is made up of 16 amino acids. Looked up from germline, CDR1 is KGHDR and CDR2 is SFDVKD. V was pared by 3 bases and J by 6 bases, with 17 bases between. CDR3: CATSDGTRQSVQPQHF. CDR3 nucleotides: TGTGCCACCAGTGATGGGACAAGGCAAAGTGTTCAGCCCCAGCATTTT.

The chain employs TRBV6-5 and TRBJ1-2; TRBD1 might be the D (6 bases). CDR3 length equals 13 residues. Looked up from germline, CDR1 is MNHEY and CDR2 is SVGAGI. The germline V and J ends were trimmed by 2 bases and 7 bases, with 11 bases remaining between them. CDR3: CASSYRTDSGYTF. The DNA for the CDR3 is TGTGCCAGCAGTTACCGGACAGACTCTGGCTACACCTTC.

The genes are TRBV10-3 and TRBJ2-1, with D hard to call. CDR1 and CDR2 from the germline V gene are ENHRY and SYGVKD. The CDR3 runs to 15 residues. Trimming stripped 5 bases from V and 4 bases from J, with 15 bases between. CDR3: CAISPLGPEYNEQFF. The CDR3 coding sequence is TGTGCCATCAGTCCCCTTGGGCCAGAGTACAATGAGCAGTTCTTC.

The chain is built from TRBV25-1 and TRBJ1-1, with D possibly being TRBD1 (6 bases). The CDR3 length is 13 residues. The germline V and J ends were trimmed by 6 bases and 7 bases, with 15 bases remaining between them. Germline assignment: CDR1 MGHDK and CDR2 SYGVNS. Written as DNA, the CDR3 is TGTGCCAGCAGAGTTCAGGGGAATAGTGAAGCTTTCTTT. The encoded protein is CASRVQGNSEAFF.

The chain employs TRBV12-3 or TRBV12-4 and TRBJ1-1; 8 nucleotides align to TRBD1. With V trimmed by 7 bases and J by 11 bases, 12 bases remained unmatched. The CDR3 length is 13 residues. The DNA of the CDR3 is TGTGCCAGCATCCAAACGGACAGGGCGGCGGCTTTCTTT. Encoded protein: CASIQTDRAAAFF.

The chain employs TRBV7-3 and TRBJ2-5, with D possibly TRBD1 on 6 matching bases. The V end was cut by 5 bases, the J end by 2 bases, with 9 bases between. Germline V lookup: CDR1 SGHTA, CDR2 FQGTGA. This CDR3 has 13 residues. The CDR3: CASSGGHQETQYF. DNA for the CDR3: TGTGCCAGCAGCGGGGGACATCAAGAGACCCAGTACTTC.

This clone has just one count. This sequence joins TRBV28 and TRBJ2-7; 9 bases map to TRBD2. Unmatched junction bases numbered 20, after V lost 7 bases and J lost 4 bases. This CDR3 has 18 amino acids. Germline V gene lookup returns CDR1 MDHEN and CDR2 SYDVKM. The chain's CDR3 is CASMAPPGAGGRGYEQYF. CDR3 sequence (DNA): TGTGCCAGCATGGCCCCGCCTGGAGCGGGGGGCCGGGGATACGAGCAGTACTTC.

The V gene is TRBV7-2, the J gene TRBJ2-1; no definite D call. CDR3 length: 14 residues. The V end lost 5 bases, the J end lost 4 bases, and 12 bases lay between the germline ends. In germline, CDR1 is SGHTA, CDR2 FQGNSA. The CDR3 coding sequence is TGTGCCAGCAGCCCGGGTGGAGCGTACAATGAGCAGTTCTTC. The encoded protein is CASSPGGAYNEQFF.

J is TRBJ2-7 and V is TRBV6-6; TRBD1 matches 8 bases. Germline CDR1 is MNHNY and CDR2 is SVGAGI (reference sequence). The CDR3 consists of 15 residues. J gave up 6 bases and V 2 bases, and 9 bases lay outside the gene matches. The CDR3 reads CASSYGDRRTSEQYF. The CDR3 DNA sequence: TGTGCCAGCAGTTACGGGGACAGGAGGACGTCCGAGCAGTACTTC.

The chain has TRBV5-1 and TRBJ1-2; 7 nucleotides match TRBD1. Germline CDR1 and CDR2: SGHRS and YFSETQ. The junction had 5 bases not matched to a gene; V was cut back by 3 bases and J by 6 bases. This CDR3 contains 13 residues. CDR3 in amino acids: CASSYDREDGYTF. Here the CDR3 DNA reads TGCGCCAGCAGCTACGACAGGGAGGATGGCTACACCTTC.

The chain uses TRBV18 and TRBJ2-7, with D maybe TRBD1 (6 bases). The CDR3 sequence is 15 residues long. Trimming shortened V by 5 bases and J by 3 bases, and 17 bases separated the two germline ends. Germline V gene sequence: CDR1 KGHSH, CDR2 LQKENI. CDR3 sequence: CASSEYRDKDYEQYF. The CDR3 DNA follows: TGTGCCAGCTCAGAATACCGGGACAAGGACTACGAGCAGTACTTC.

Comment on this clone: The sample has other DNA sequences that encode this CDR3 too. The chain recombines TRBV5-8 with TRBJ1-4, with no clear D. CDR1 is SGHTS, CDR2 YDEGEE, per germline. CDR3 size: 15 residues. Trimming pared 1 base from V and 0 bases from J, leaving 7 bases between. The CDR3 bases are TGTGCCAGCAGCTTGTCGGGTACAACTAATGAAAAACTGTTTTTT. It encodes CASSLSGTTNEKLFF.

CDR3 residues: CASSQAHAASYEQYF. CDR3 DNA sequence: TGTGCCAGCAGCCAAGCACATGCCGCTTCTTACGAGCAGTACTTC. The chain carries TRBV3-1 (or the pseudogene TRBV3-2) and TRBJ2-7; D gene unclear. Trimming left V 1 base short and J 4 bases short, with 14 bases between. The CDR3 length is 15 residues. CDR1 and CDR2 (germline): LGHDT, YNNKEL (reference sequence).